This entry features one T cell receptor beta chain sequence. The antigen remains unidentified. The CDR3 extends over 13 amino acids. The germline CDR1 and CDR2 sequences are SGHTA and FQGNSA. Between the trimmed V and J ends, which lost 4 bases and 13 bases, there was a span of 16 bases. This sample stems from a study of PD-1 blockade in classical Hodgkin lymphoma. Study-level points and caveats: It was CD4+ TCR diversity, not CD8+, that rose significantly by C4D1.

Generated by immunoSEQ multiplex PCR, the TCRdb table keeps only in-frame clones and is missing some. The sample comprises over 25,000 clones, 85% to 90% of which are singletons, and approximately 0.43% rests with the top ten. The time point denotes: cycle 4 day 1 (C4D1), after 5 to 7 weeks of nivolumab. Each patient relapsed following autologous stem cell transplantation, and prior brentuximab vedotin exposure differed. Magnetic negative selection purified CD4+ T cells from thawed PBMCs. The clonotype was recovered from a human donor with classical Hodgkin lymphoma. The rearrangement joins TRBV7-2 to TRBJ1-4; D gene ambiguous. Sequences were derived from CD4+ T cells from blood, sampled before the fourth cycle of nivolumab. CDR3 sequence: CASSSTILGALFF. CDR3 DNA sequence: TGTGCCAGCAGCTCGACAATTTTAGGTGCACTGTTTTTT.